One sample yielded the 15 T cell receptor beta chains listed below, sequenced in a study of T cells in narcolepsy. Profiling relied on immunoSEQ multiplex PCR, and the TCRdb table lists in-frame clones only, not all of them. The profile shows tens of thousands of clones, around 90% of them singletons. Material for sequencing was CD45RA- memory CD4+ T cells from PBMCs. The receptors stem from a human donor with narcolepsy.

CDR3 amino acids: CASSYSGGSGGETQYF. The CDR3 DNA reads TGTGCCAGCAGTTACTCAGGCGGGAGCGGAGGAGAGACCCAGTACTTC. The chain is built from TRBV6-5 and TRBJ2-5; TRBD2 matches at 7 bases. Germline assignment: CDR1 MNHEY and CDR2 SVGAGI. The V and J ends lost 0 bases and 4 bases, in that order; junction bases with no gene match: 8. The CDR3 length is 16 residues.

The J gene is TRBJ1-2, the V gene TRBV6-1; TRBD1 matches 7 bases. V trimming: 5 bases; J trimming: 4 bases; junction bases outside the gene matches: 4. This CDR3 region has 13 residues. Germline lookup yields CDR1 MNHNS and CDR2 SASEGT. CDR3 residues: CASSRDRFYGYTF. As DNA, the CDR3 is TGTGCCAGCAGTCGGGACAGATTCTATGGCTACACCTTC.

The gene calls are TRBV7-9 and TRBJ2-1; D gene ambiguous. With 7 bases removed from V and 0 bases from J, the gap between germline ends came to 10 bases. Germline lookup yields CDR1 SEHNR and CDR2 FQNEAQ (reference sequence). The CDR3 spans 14 residues. This CDR3 is CASTHILSYNEQFF. In DNA form, the CDR3 reads TGTGCCAGCACGCACATCCTCTCCTACAATGAGCAGTTCTTC.

The rearrangement joins TRBV18 to TRBJ2-5; D uncertain. V was pared by 6 bases and J by 5 bases, with 16 bases between. Germline values: CDR1 KGHSH, CDR2 LQKENI. The CDR3 sequence is 14 residues long. This CDR3 reads CASSYSWNRETQYF. CDR3 nucleotides: TGTGCCAGCTCGTACTCTTGGAATAGGGAGACCCAGTACTTC.

The chain is built from TRBV6-6 and TRBJ1-1; 8 nucleotides align to TRBD1. CDR1 and CDR2 (germline): MNHNY, SVGAGI (reference sequence). The trim removed 9 bases at V and 1 base at J, leaving 1 base unmatched. There are 12 residues in the CDR3. The CDR3 DNA is TGTGCCAGTGGACAGGGGAACACTGAAGCTTTCTTT. Its protein product is CASGQGNTEAFF.

The CDR3 reads CASTTGGANTGELFF. As DNA, the CDR3 is TGTGCCAGTACCACGGGAGGCGCGAACACCGGGGAGCTGTTTTTT. The V gene is TRBV19, the J gene TRBJ2-2; TRBD2 agrees at 7 bases. The junction had 5 bases not matched to a gene; V was cut back by 7 bases and J by 0 bases. The CDR3 is 15 residues long. Germline loops: CDR1 LNHDA, CDR2 SQIVND (reference sequence).

This clone was seen only once. The chain has TRBV7-3 and TRBJ2-6, with TRBD1 identical over 8 bases. The V and J ends lost 5 bases and 0 bases, in that order; junction bases with no gene match: 15. The length of the CDR3 is 20 residues. Germline V CDR1 and CDR2: SGHTA, FQGTGA. The CDR3 region is CASSPWGQGASSSGANVLTF. In DNA, the CDR3 is TGTGCCAGCAGCCCCTGGGGGCAGGGGGCGAGTAGCTCTGGGGCCAACGTCCTGACTTTC.

This chain links TRBV7-8 with TRBJ2-1; unclear D gene. Germline assignment: CDR1 SGHVS and CDR2 FQNEAQ. V lost 1 base, J lost 5 bases, and 0 bases lay in between. The CDR3 extends over 11 amino acids. CDR3 in DNA: TGTGCCAGCAGCTTAGACAATGAGCAGTTCTTC. Residues: CASSLDNEQFF.

The rearrangement uses TRBV11-2 and TRBJ1-1; TRBD1 matches at 8 bases. The CDR3 runs 14 residues. Looked up from germline, CDR1 is SGHAT and CDR2 is FQNNGV. V shed 5 bases, J shed 5 bases, and the junction held 7 bases outside the gene matches. The CDR3 DNA is TGTGCCAGCAGCCTTGGACAGGGTTCGACTGAAGCTTTCTTT. The encoded protein is CASSLGQGSTEAFF.

The chain is built from TRBV18 and TRBJ1-4; 7 bases map to TRBD1. Germline V CDR1 and CDR2: KGHSH, LQKENI. J lost 8 bases, V lost 0 bases, and 12 bases had no gene match. CDR3 size: 17 residues. The CDR3 sequence is CASSPPVVRGGNEKLFF. CDR3 nucleotides: TGTGCCAGCTCACCACCGGTCGTTCGAGGGGGCAACGAAAAACTGTTTTTT.

The chain recombines TRBV5-8 with TRBJ1-4; TRBD1 matches 7 bases. After removal of 4 bases from V and 4 bases from J, the junction contained 7 bases not matched to a gene. CDR1 and CDR2 from the germline V gene are SGHTS and YDEGEE. This CDR3 has 15 residues. The CDR3 DNA reads as TGTGCCAGCAGCCCACAGGGACAGCTTAATGAAAAACTGTTTTTT. Translation gives CASSPQGQLNEKLFF.

This sequence joins TRBV10-3 and TRBJ2-1; 9 bases align to TRBD2. Germline CDR1 ENHRY, CDR2 SYGVKD. This CDR3 comprises 16 residues. J gave up 2 bases and V 1 base, and 3 bases lay outside the gene matches. CDR3 residues: CAISEYSGGPYNEQFF. The CDR3 region has the DNA TGTGCCATCAGTGAGTATAGCGGGGGCCCCTACAATGAGCAGTTCTTC.

V is TRBV7-2 and J is TRBJ2-1, with 10 bases aligning to TRBD2. V shed 4 bases and J 11 bases; nucleotides not matched to a gene: 11. CDR3 length: 15 residues. Germline V gene data show CDR1 as SGHTA and CDR2 as FQGNSA. The CDR3 region is CASSSIFTAGGQQFF. The CDR3 bases are TGTGCCAGCAGCTCGATTTTTACAGCGGGAGGGCAGCAGTTCTTC.

This clone was detected a few times. CDR3 sequence (DNA): TGTGCCATCAGTGAGTCCCGGGCCCGGAGAATTCACACTGAAGCTTTCTTT. Amino acid sequence: CAISESRARRIHTEAFF. V is TRBV10-3 and J is TRBJ1-1; D is uncertain. V was cut by 0 bases and J by 3 bases, with 17 bases left in between. CDR1 and CDR2 (germline): ENHRY, SYGVKD. This CDR3 is 17 amino acids long.

The gene calls are TRBV30 and TRBJ2-3; D is uncertain. Looked up from germline, CDR1 is GTSNPN and CDR2 is SVGIG (reference sequence). The CDR3 contains 14 residues. V was trimmed by 4 bases and J by 1 base, leaving 12 bases between them. CDR3 bases: TGTGCCTGGAATTTAATAGCAGGCACAGATACGCAGTATTTT. It is translated as CAWNLIAGTDTQYF. Supplemented by reference TRBV30 and TRBJ2-3, the full variable domain reads SQTIHQWPATLVQPVGSPLSLECTVEGTSNPNLYWYRQAAGRGLQLLFYSVGIGQISSEVPQNLSASRPQDRQFILSSKKLLLSDSGFYLCAWNLIAGTDTQYFGPGTRLTVL.